The T cell receptor beta chain described here comes from a study of tumor and adjacent non-tumor tissue in lung cancer. Study background: Each sample yielded 3.5 million to 4.5 million productive TCRbeta reads on average. Study-wide points: Compared with tumor, normal lung showed significantly lower TCR diversity. Tumor repertoires had a smaller top 100 clone share than normal lung.

About this clonotype: Antigen specificity is unknown. An end of the junction differs from the germline gene, which may be a read error.

No cell sorting was done before RNA was extracted from the tissue. Chemotherapy-naive patients with new lung cancer underwent thoracic surgery in China, August–late 2014. This CDR3 is built from 13 residues. Germline V CDR1 and CDR2: SGHKS, YYEKEE (reference sequence). The library came from three nested PCR rounds adapted from ARM-PCR protocols. TCRdb independently ran MiXCR on the multiplex PCR reads; one entry per CDR3 protein. The sample holds 120,000 or so distinct CDR3 sequences, 75% to 90% seen once. V gene TRBV5-5 combines with J gene TRBJ2-7, with 7 bases that match TRBD1. This clonotype was sampled from a man in his 70s with non-small cell lung cancer. The sequenced material came from lung tumor tissue. CDR3 DNA: TGTACCAGCTGGGGACAGAGGTTCGACGAGCAGTACTTC. Translation gives CTSWGQRFDEQYF.